Listed here are 16 T cell receptor beta chains from one sample, sequenced in a study of T cells in Graves' hyperthyroidism and ophthalmopathy (dated by TCRdb to between 2018 and 2021). To prepare the library, multiplex PCR was applied. Sequenced using an Illumina HiSeq 2000. The TCR beta CDR3 regions were amplified from RNA transcripts. A first-round RT-PCR of the TCR CDR3 used the HTBI primer set with the Qiagen OneStep RT-PCR kit. TCRdb ran its own pipeline on the public reads, namely fastp trimming at Q25 and MiXCR clone calling, and kept in-frame beta chains. Each CDR3 protein appears once, grouped with its most common genes and DNA. The sample records 300,000 to 350,000 distinct CDR3 sequences, more than 11% of which are singletons. The top ten clones comprise just under 25% of the sample. The sequencing input was blood. These receptors were obtained from a woman aged 25 to 45 with Graves' hyperthyroidism.

This clonotype was detected only a few times. The rearrangement uses TRBV3-1 and TRBJ2-1; no definite D call. Trimming took off 1 base at V and 9 bases at J, with 13 bases between the two ends. This CDR3 has 14 amino acids. Germline V gives CDR1 LGHDT, CDR2 YNNKEL (reference sequence). The CDR3 sequence: CASSQVGDISEQFF. Written as DNA, the CDR3 is TGTGCCAGCAGCCAAGTTGGGGATATCAGTGAGCAGTTCTTC.

This clonotype was seen many times. The chain has TRBV20-1 and TRBJ2-1; weak D call: TRBD2 (5 bases). V was pared by 0 bases and J by 4 bases, with 7 bases between. In germline, CDR1 is DFQATT, CDR2 SNEGSKA (reference sequence). The CDR3 sequence is 13 residues long. Here the CDR3 DNA reads TGCAGTGCTAGAGAGGACTTTTACAATGAGCAGTTCTTC. This sequence encodes CSAREDFYNEQFF.

This chain links TRBV5-6 with TRBJ2-1, with 9 bases fitting TRBD2. Germline CDR1 reads SGHDT; CDR2 reads YYEEEE. V gave up 3 bases and J gave up 4 bases; unmatched junction bases: 11. The CDR3 has 17 residues. The CDR3 protein is CASSSLRLADIYNEQFF. In DNA form, the CDR3 reads TGTGCCAGCAGCTCTCTCAGACTAGCGGATATATACAATGAGCAGTTCTTC.

This clonotype has at least ten counts. The J gene is TRBJ1-2, the V gene TRBV12-3 or TRBV12-4; 8 bases fit TRBD1. CDR3 length: 14 residues. The V segment lost 7 bases and the J segment 2 bases; nucleotides outside the gene matches: 6. CDR3 sequence (DNA): TGTGCCAGCACCGACAGGGGAGTAAACTATGGCTACACCTTC. It yields the protein CASTDRGVNYGYTF.

The chain couples TRBV30 to TRBJ2-3; no clear D. CDR1 is GTSNPN and CDR2 is SVGIG in the germline V gene (reference sequence). Deletions cut 3 bases from V and 6 bases from J, with 7 bases between. The CDR3 is made up of 11 amino acids. The CDR3 DNA follows: TGTGCCTGGAGCTCGCTGGATACGCAGTATTTT. This codes for CAWSSLDTQYF.

This clonotype showed up many times. The V call is TRBV20-1, the J call TRBJ2-5; tentatively, D is TRBD1 (6 bases). Germline CDR1 reads DFQATT; CDR2 reads SNEGSKA (reference sequence). V lost 3 bases to trimming and J lost 5 bases, with 13 bases between them. This CDR3 spans 13 amino acids. CDR3 region: CSARRQVQETQYF. As DNA, the CDR3 is TGCAGTGCTAGGAGACAGGTCCAGGAGACCCAGTACTTC.

This clonotype has a count of ten or more. J is TRBJ2-7 and V is TRBV2; no firm D call. CDR3 length equals 13 residues. Between the trimmed V and J ends, which lost 7 bases and 7 bases, there was a span of 17 bases. Germline V gene sequence: CDR1 SNHLY, CDR2 FYNNEI. CDR3 sequence (DNA): TGTGCCAGCACCGCTGACACCCATCGGGAGCAGTACTTC. This sequence encodes CASTADTHREQYF. Together with reference TRBV2 and TRBJ2-7, the CDR3 gives the full variable domain: EPEVTQTPSHQVTQMGQEVILRCVPISNHLYFYWYRQILGQKVEFLVSFYNNEISEKSEIFDDQFSVERPDGSNFTLKIRSTKLEDSAMYFCASTADTHREQYFGPGTRLTVT.

Remarks on this clonotype: A single base separates this from a much larger clone, so it may be a read error. The V and J genes are TRBV24-1 and TRBJ1-5; 9 nucleotides match TRBD1. CDR3 length: 16 amino acids. Germline CDR1 and CDR2: KGHDR and SFDVKD. CDR3 bases: TGTACCAGCAGCCCTGGGACAGGGTCGACGCATCAGCCCCAGCATTTT. Translating gives CTSSPGTGSTHQPQHF.

This chain links TRBV7-9 with TRBJ2-7; 11 bases align to TRBD1. Germline lookup yields CDR1 SEHNR and CDR2 FQNEAQ (reference sequence). The CDR3 length is 15 residues. J was trimmed by 1 base and V by 4 bases; bases with no gene match: 3. In DNA form, the CDR3 reads TGTGCCAGCAGCTGGGACAGGGGGTCTTCCTACGAGCAGTACTTC. It yields the protein CASSWDRGSSYEQYF.

Many counts were recorded for this clonotype. The chain links TRBV6-6 to TRBJ2-7, with TRBD1 matching over 10 bases. Trimming took 2 bases from V and 5 from J; bases not matched to a gene: 0. Germline CDR1 and CDR2: MNHNY and SVGAGI (reference sequence). The CDR3 has 13 residues. In DNA form, the CDR3 reads TGTGCCAGCAGTTACGGACAGGGGGACGAGCAGTACTTC. It encodes CASSYGQGDEQYF.

This clonotype has a handful of counts. The chain recombines TRBV5-1 with TRBJ1-4, with D unclear. This CDR3 contains 14 residues. The V and J ends lost 4 bases and 7 bases respectively, with 14 bases between them. The germline V gene encodes CDR1 SGHRS and CDR2 YFSETQ. The CDR3 protein is CASSPRGSGEKLFF. The CDR3 bases are TGCGCCAGCAGCCCCCGAGGGTCGGGTGAAAAACTGTTTTTT.

This clonotype was observed at least ten times. The rearrangement links TRBV6-2 or TRBV6-3 to TRBJ1-5, with 11 nucleotides matching TRBD1. In germline, CDR1 is MNHEY, CDR2 SVGEGT. Trimming removed 3 bases from V and 1 base from J; junction bases left unmatched: 17. This CDR3 is built from 21 residues. The CDR3 is CASSYRAGWADRGQSNQPQHF. The CDR3 nucleotides are TGTGCCAGCAGTTATCGTGCGGGCTGGGCGGACAGGGGGCAAAGCAATCAGCCCCAGCATTTT.

CDR3 bases: TGTGCCAGCAGCGTCCGAGGGGACCTGAACTATGGCTACACCTTC. Encoded protein: CASSVRGDLNYGYTF. This chain connects TRBV9 to TRBJ1-2, with a possible D match to TRBD1 (5 bases). CDR3 size: 15 residues. V dropped 2 bases and J dropped 2 bases, with 13 bases sitting between them. The V gene's germline CDR1 is SGDLS and CDR2 YYNGEE.

This clonotype showed up many times. The chain couples TRBV28 to TRBJ1-3; 7 positions match TRBD1. The J segment lost 3 bases and the V segment lost 5 bases, leaving 7 bases of the junction unmatched. The CDR3 is 15 amino acids. CDR1 MDHEN and CDR2 SYDVKM come from the germline V gene. The CDR3 DNA sequence: TGTGCCAGCAGTCCCGCAGGGGACAGTGGAAACACCATATATTTT. Amino acids: CASSPAGDSGNTIYF. Using reference TRBV28 and TRBJ1-3 for the parts outside the CDR3, the full variable domain is DVKVTQSSRYLVKRTGEKVFLECVQDMDHENMFWYRQDPGLGLRLIYFSYDVKMKEKGDIPEGYSVSREKKERFSLILESASTNQTSMYLCASSPAGDSGNTIYFGEGSWLTVV.

In its sample, this clonotype was seen a few times. The chain couples TRBV5-6 to TRBJ2-1; D remains unclear. CDR1 SGHDT and CDR2 YYEEEE come from the germline V gene. The CDR3 covers 13 residues. Trimming cost V 4 bases and J 7 bases, with 12 bases left between them. CDR3 residues: CASSPGTANEQFF. The CDR3, as DNA: TGTGCCAGCAGCCCTGGAACCGCGAATGAGCAGTTCTTC.

This chain links TRBV6-5 with TRBJ2-3; D remains unclear. The germline gives CDR1 MNHEY, CDR2 SVGAGI. The V gene lost 3 bases and the J gene lost 5 bases, with 15 bases spanning the gap. The CDR3 is made up of 15 amino acids. CDR3 in DNA: TGTGCCAGCAGTTATACCGATATCCCCAAAGATACGCAGTATTTT. Translated: CASSYTDIPKDTQYF.